The present T cell receptor beta chain was sequenced within a study of T-cell reconstitution after alpha-beta-depleted transplantation in children (TCRdb year 2016). A note on the overall study: T-cell immune reconstitution after TCRalphabeta/CD19-depleted allogeneic hematopoietic cell transplantation in children was quantitatively tracked in the study by means of TCR repertoire profiling.

Preparation of the library involved PCR. The reads were generated on an Illumina HiSeq 2500. TCR library preparation used molecular barcoding, with unique molecular identifiers applied to normalize quantification of the TCRbeta repertoire. Through fastp at Q25 and MiXCR, TCRdb rebuilt clones from the public reads, retaining in-frame beta chains. Rows matching on CDR3 protein sequence are summarized as one entry with the most common DNA and genes. In all, the sample holds 240,000 or so distinct CDR3 sequences, and around 12% of those were seen once. The ten largest account for around 2.5% of the sample. About this clonotype: What antigen it recognizes has not been identified. No base quality information exists; no much larger clone differs at one position.

The CDR1 and CDR2 encoded by the germline V gene (reference sequence) are LNHDA and SQIVND. The CDR3 sequence holds 18 residues, the cysteine and phenylalanine included. Only the CDR3 portion is preserved as DNA: 54 bases, with reading frame beginning at the first base. Trimming costs V 4 bases and J 2 bases, and their ends lie 24 bases apart. The chain was built from TRBV19 and TRBJ2-7; matching of 6 bases hints at TRBD2 as the D gene. Sequenced here: PBMCs from the stem cell graft donor, sampled from the stem cell graft. The receptor was derived from a human donor who donated a stem cell graft to a child with acute lymphoblastic leukemia. The CDR3 region has the sequence CASSTPRESGLQTYEQYF. DNA sequence: TGTGCCAGTAGTACTCCAAGGGAATCGGGACTCCAAACCTACGAGCAGTACTTC.